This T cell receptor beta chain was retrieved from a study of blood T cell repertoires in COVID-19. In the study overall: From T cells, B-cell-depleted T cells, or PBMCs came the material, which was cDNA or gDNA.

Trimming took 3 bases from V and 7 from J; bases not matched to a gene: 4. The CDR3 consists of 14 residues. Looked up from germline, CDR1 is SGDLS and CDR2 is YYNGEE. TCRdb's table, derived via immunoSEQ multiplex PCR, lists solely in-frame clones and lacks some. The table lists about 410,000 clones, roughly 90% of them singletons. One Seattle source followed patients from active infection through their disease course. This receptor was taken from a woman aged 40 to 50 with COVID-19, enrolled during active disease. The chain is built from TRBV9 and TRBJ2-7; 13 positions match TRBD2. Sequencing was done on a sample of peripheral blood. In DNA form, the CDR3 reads TGTGCCAGCAGCGCAGGACTAGCGGGAGTTGAGCAGTACTTC. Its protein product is CASSAGLAGVEQYF.